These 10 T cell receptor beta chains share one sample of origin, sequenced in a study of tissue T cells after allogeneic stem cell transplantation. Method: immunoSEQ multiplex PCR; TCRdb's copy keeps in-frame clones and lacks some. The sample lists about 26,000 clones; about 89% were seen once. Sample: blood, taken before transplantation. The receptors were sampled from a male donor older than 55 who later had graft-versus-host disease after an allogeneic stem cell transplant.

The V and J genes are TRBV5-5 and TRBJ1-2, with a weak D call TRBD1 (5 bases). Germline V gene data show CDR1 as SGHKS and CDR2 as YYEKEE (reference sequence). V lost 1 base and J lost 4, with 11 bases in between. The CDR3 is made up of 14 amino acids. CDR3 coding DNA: TGTGCCAGCAGCTTGACAGGCGTCCTCTATGGCTACACCTTC. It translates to CASSLTGVLYGYTF.

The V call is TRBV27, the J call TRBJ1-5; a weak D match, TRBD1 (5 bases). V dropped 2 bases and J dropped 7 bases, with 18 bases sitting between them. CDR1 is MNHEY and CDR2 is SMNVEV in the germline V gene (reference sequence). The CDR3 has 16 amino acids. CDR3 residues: CASSLIRQRAGQPQHF. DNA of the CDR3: TGTGCCAGCAGTTTAATTAGACAGCGGGCGGGCCAGCCCCAGCATTTT.

CDR3 DNA sequence: TGTGCCAGCAGCCAAGATTTCGGAAGGGGTGAAGCTTTCTTT. Translating gives CASSQDFGRGEAFF. This chain connects TRBV3-1 (or the pseudogene TRBV3-2) to TRBJ1-1; possibly TRBD1 for D (5 bases). Germline V gene sequence: CDR1 LGHDT, CDR2 YNNKEL (reference sequence). The V end lost 0 bases, the J end lost 7 bases, and 12 bases lay between the germline ends. The CDR3 sequence is 14 residues long.

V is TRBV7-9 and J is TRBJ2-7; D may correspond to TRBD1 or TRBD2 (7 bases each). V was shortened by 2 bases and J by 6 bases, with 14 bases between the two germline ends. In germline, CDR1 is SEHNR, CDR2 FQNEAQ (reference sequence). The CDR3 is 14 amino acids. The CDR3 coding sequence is TGTGCCAGCAGCTTAAGGCAGGGGGGGAGCGAGCAGTACTTC. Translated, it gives CASSLRQGGSEQYF.

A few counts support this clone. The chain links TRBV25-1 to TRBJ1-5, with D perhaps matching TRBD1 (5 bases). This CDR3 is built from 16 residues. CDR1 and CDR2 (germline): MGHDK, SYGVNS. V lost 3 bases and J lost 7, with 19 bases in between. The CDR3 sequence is CASSETLTGDMQPQHF. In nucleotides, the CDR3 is TGTGCCAGCAGTGAGACCCTAACAGGAGACATGCAGCCCCAGCATTTT.

Written as DNA, the CDR3 is TGTGCCACCGGGCCAGGGAACAATCAGCCCCAGCATTTT. It encodes CATGPGNNQPQHF. The genes are TRBV6-4 and TRBJ1-5, with D possibly TRBD1 on 5 matching bases. The CDR3 runs to 13 residues. Trimming pared 10 bases from V and 3 bases from J, leaving 13 bases between. Germline V CDR1 and CDR2: MRHNA, SNTAGT.

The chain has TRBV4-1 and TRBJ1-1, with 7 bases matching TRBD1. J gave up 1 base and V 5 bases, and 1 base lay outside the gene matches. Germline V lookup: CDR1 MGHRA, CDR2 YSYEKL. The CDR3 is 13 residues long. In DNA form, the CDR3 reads TGCGCCAGCAGCGACAGGGAGAACACTGAAGCTTTCTTT. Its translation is CASSDRENTEAFF.

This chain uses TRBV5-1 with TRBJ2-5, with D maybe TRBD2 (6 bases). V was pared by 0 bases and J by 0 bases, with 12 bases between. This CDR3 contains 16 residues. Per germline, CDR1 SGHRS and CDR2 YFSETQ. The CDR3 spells CASSLAGGNYQETQYF. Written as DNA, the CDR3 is TGCGCCAGCAGCTTGGCCGGGGGAAACTACCAAGAGACCCAGTACTTC. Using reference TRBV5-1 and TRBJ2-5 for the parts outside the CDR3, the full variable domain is KAGVTQTPRYLIKTRGQQVTLSCSPISGHRSVSWYQQTPGQGLQFLFEYFSETQRNKGNFPGRFSGRQFSNSRSEMNVSTLELGDSALYLCASSLAGGNYQETQYFGPGTRLLVL.

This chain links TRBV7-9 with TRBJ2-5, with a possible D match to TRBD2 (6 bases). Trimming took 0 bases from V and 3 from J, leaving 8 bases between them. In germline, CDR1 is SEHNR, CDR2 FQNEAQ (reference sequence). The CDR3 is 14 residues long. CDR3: CASSLAGGKETQYF. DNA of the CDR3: TGTGCCAGCAGCTTAGCTGGGGGGAAAGAGACCCAGTACTTC.

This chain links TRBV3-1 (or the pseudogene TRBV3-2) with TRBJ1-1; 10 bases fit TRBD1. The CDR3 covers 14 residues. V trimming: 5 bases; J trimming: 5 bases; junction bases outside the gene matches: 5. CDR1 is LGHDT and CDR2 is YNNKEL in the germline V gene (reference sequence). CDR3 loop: CASSRQGALTEAFF. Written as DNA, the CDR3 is TGTGCCAGCAGCAGACAGGGGGCCTTGACTGAAGCTTTCTTT.